Below, 14 T cell receptor beta chains from the same sample are listed, as sequenced in a study of T cell changes during pregnancy in multiple sclerosis. The protocol was immunoSEQ multiplex PCR, while the TCRdb copy is restricted to in-frame clones and leaves out a portion. This table holds 45,000 to 55,000 clones, 92% found once. The specimen comprised CD4+ T cells from peripheral blood mononuclear cells, sampled after pregnancy. These receptor sequences come from a female donor in good health, enrolled as a control in a pregnancy study.

The chain is built from TRBV5-4 and TRBJ2-7, with D unclear. CDR1 is SGHNT, CDR2 YYREEE, per germline (reference sequence). The CDR3 covers 12 residues. The V and J ends lost 0 bases and 7 bases respectively, with 8 bases between them. CDR3 sequence reads: CASSLAGGEQYF. CDR3 nucleotides: TGTGCCAGCAGCTTGGCCGGTGGTGAGCAGTACTTC. The variable domain in full, completed from reference TRBV5-4 and TRBJ2-7, reads ETGVTQSPTHLIKTRGQQVTLRCSSQSGHNTVSWYQQALGQGPQFIFQYYREEENGRGNFPPRFSGLQFPNYSSELNVNALELDDSALYLCASSLAGGEQYFGPGTRLTVT.

The chain couples TRBV18 to TRBJ2-7, with D tentatively TRBD2 (6 bases). The CDR3 has 13 residues. V dropped 8 bases and J dropped 2 bases, with 13 bases sitting between them. In germline, CDR1 is KGHSH, CDR2 LQKENI. The CDR3 coding sequence is TGTGCCAGCGCCGGGACTGGGGCCTACGAGCAGTACTTC. It encodes CASAGTGAYEQYF.

The gene calls are TRBV5-1 and TRBJ1-1; TRBD1 matches 8 bases. Losses at the gene ends were 0 bases for V and 4 bases for J; bases not matched to a gene: 2. Per the germline V gene, CDR1 is SGHRS and CDR2 is YFSETQ. The CDR3 has 14 amino acids. This CDR3 is CASSLVTGGTEAFF. CDR3 coding DNA: TGCGCCAGCAGCTTGGTAACAGGGGGCACTGAAGCTTTCTTT.

The gene calls are TRBV7-2 and TRBJ2-3; TRBD2 might be the D (6 bases). The germline gives CDR1 SGHTA, CDR2 FQGNSA. Between the trimmed V and J ends, which lost 3 bases and 5 bases, there was a span of 9 bases. The CDR3 totals 13 residues. This chain's CDR3 is CASSLRDLDTQYF. CDR3 nucleotide sequence: TGTGCCAGCAGCTTGAGGGACTTAGATACGCAGTATTTT.

This clone was recorded a few times. This chain connects TRBV30 to TRBJ1-2; D ambiguous. Germline assignment: CDR1 GTSNPN and CDR2 SVGIG (reference sequence). The CDR3 is made up of 17 amino acids. Deletions cut 0 bases from V and 6 bases from J, with 23 bases between. The chain's CDR3 is CAWSVRGSHFGGNGYTF. CDR3 DNA: TGTGCCTGGAGTGTACGGGGATCTCATTTTGGAGGGAATGGCTACACCTTC.

The rearrangement uses TRBV5-1 and TRBJ2-7; 8 bases line up with TRBD1. The CDR3 covers 14 residues. V gave up 5 bases and J gave up 2 bases; unmatched junction bases: 6. Looked up from germline, CDR1 is SGHRS and CDR2 is YFSETQ. The CDR3 is CASSARTGTYEQYF. In DNA form, the CDR3 reads TGCGCCAGCAGTGCCCGGACAGGGACCTACGAGCAGTACTTC.

This clone has just one count. The J gene is TRBJ1-2, the V gene TRBV6-5; 10 bases match TRBD1. The V gene's germline CDR1 is MNHEY and CDR2 SVGAGI. The CDR3 covers 14 residues. With V trimmed by 6 bases and J by 7 bases, 8 bases remained unmatched. The CDR3 nucleotides read TGTGCCAGCAGCGCCGGGACAGGGGCCGCTGGCTACACCTTC. Protein: CASSAGTGAAGYTF.

This chain joins TRBV11-2 and TRBJ1-6, with 9 bases lining up with TRBD1. The CDR3 contains 16 residues. Per the germline V gene, CDR1 is SGHAT and CDR2 is FQNNGV. With 1 base clipped from V and 4 bases from J, the junction kept 2 bases outside the gene matches. The CDR3 coding sequence is TGTGCCAGCAGCTTAGGGGACAGGGAGTATAATTCACCCCTCCACTTT. Protein sequence: CASSLGDREYNSPLHF.

The chain carries TRBV15 and TRBJ2-5, with D maybe TRBD1 (5 bases). V lost 3 bases to trimming and J lost 4 bases, with 18 bases between them. The germline V gene encodes CDR1 LNHNV and CDR2 YYDKDF (reference sequence). The CDR3 runs to 16 residues. The DNA for the CDR3 is TGTGCCACCAGCAGCGAGACAGAAGACCCCCGAGAGACCCAGTACTTC. Its translation is CATSSETEDPRETQYF.

This clone was observed a single time. The CDR3 loop reads CASSLGQGTDTQYF. DNA of the CDR3: TGTGCCAGCAGCTTGGGACAGGGCACAGATACGCAGTATTTT. V gene TRBV7-9 combines with J gene TRBJ2-3; 8 positions match TRBD1. Losses at the gene ends were 3 bases for V and 1 base for J; bases not matched to a gene: 0. CDR3 size: 14 residues. Germline V lookup: CDR1 SEHNR, CDR2 FQNEAQ (reference sequence).

The rearrangement links TRBV19 to TRBJ2-7; D is perhaps TRBD2 (5 bases). The germline V and J ends were trimmed by 6 bases and 0 bases, with 15 bases remaining between them. From germline, CDR1 is LNHDA and CDR2 SQIVND (reference sequence). The CDR3 loop spans 15 amino acids. In DNA, the CDR3 is TGTGCCAGTAGGCCCGCGGGCCAAAGCTCCTACGAGCAGTACTTC. Protein: CASRPAGQSSYEQYF.

This clone was found once. The CDR3 DNA is TGTGCCAGCAGCTTGGGGCAGGGGGTTGGCTATGAAAAACTGTTTTTT. This encodes CASSLGQGVGYEKLFF. The rearrangement links TRBV5-4 to TRBJ1-4; 7 nucleotides line up with TRBD1. This CDR3 is 16 amino acids long. Germline CDR1 is SGHNT and CDR2 is YYREEE (reference sequence). Trimming removed 0 bases from V and 6 bases from J; junction bases left unmatched: 8.

The V call is TRBV7-8, the J call TRBJ1-6, with 7 bases lining up with TRBD1. The CDR3 covers 17 residues. The V gene end was trimmed by 0 bases and the J gene end by 5 bases; junction bases not matched to a gene: 7. Germline V gene lookup returns CDR1 SGHVS and CDR2 FQNEAQ. CDR3 amino acids: CASSLAYDRVDNSPLHF. CDR3 nucleotides: TGTGCCAGCAGCTTAGCGTACGACAGGGTGGATAATTCACCCCTCCACTTT. The entire variable domain, with the rest obtained from reference TRBV7-8 and TRBJ1-6, is as follows: GAGVSQSPRYKVAKRGQDVALRCDPISGHVSLFWYQQALGQGPEFLTYFQNEAQLDKSGLPSDRFFAERPEGSVSTLKIQRTQQEDSAVYLCASSLAYDRVDNSPLHFGNGTRLTVT.

Worth noting for this clone: Other DNA variants within this sample encode the same CDR3. V usage is TRBV18 and J usage is TRBJ1-2, with D tentatively TRBD1 (6 bases). V lost 0 bases to trimming and J lost 7 bases, with 6 bases between them. This CDR3 has 12 amino acids. Germline CDR1 is KGHSH and CDR2 is LQKENI. The CDR3 sequence: CASSPPGGGYTF. CDR3 nucleotides: TGTGCCAGCTCACCACCAGGGGGTGGCTACACCTTC.